Below are 27 T cell receptor beta chains sequenced from a single sample in a study of identifying expanded T cells in peripheral blood. Clones were read by immunoSEQ multiplex PCR, and TCRdb kept only the in-frame ones, dropping some. The repertoire holds more than 80,000 clones, with approximately 88% as singletons. Sequenced input: blood. All receptors come from a person aged 18 to 70 in good health.

The chain combines TRBV6-1 with TRBJ2-7; TRBD2 aligns across 7 bases. The germline V gene encodes CDR1 MNHNS and CDR2 SASEGT. The length of the CDR3 is 14 residues. The junction had 6 bases not matched to a gene; V was cut back by 5 bases and J by 2 bases. The CDR3 sequence: CASSRERGPYEQYF. The CDR3 DNA reads TGTGCCAGCAGTCGGGAGCGGGGACCCTACGAGCAGTACTTC.

This chain uses TRBV19 with TRBJ1-5; D gene ambiguous. Trimming cost V 3 bases and J 0 bases, with 12 bases left between them. Per the germline V gene, CDR1 is LNHDA and CDR2 is SQIVND (reference sequence). This CDR3 has 16 residues. The CDR3 loop reads CASSIVQFSSNQPQHF. CDR3 DNA: TGTGCCAGTAGTATTGTACAGTTTTCTAGCAATCAGCCCCAGCATTTT. Supplemented by reference TRBV19 and TRBJ1-5, the full variable domain reads DGGITQSPKYLFRKEGQNVTLSCEQNLNHDAMYWYRQDPGQGLRLIYYSQIVNDFQKGDIAEGYSVSREKKESFPLTVTSAQKNPTAFYLCASSIVQFSSNQPQHFGDGTRLSIL.

This clone was observed at least ten times. The chain carries TRBV28 and TRBJ2-3; D may correspond to TRBD1 or TRBD2 (6 bases each). Trimming removed 2 bases from V and 1 base from J, with 10 bases in between. Germline loops: CDR1 MDHEN, CDR2 SYDVKM. This CDR3 region has 15 residues. Written as DNA, the CDR3 is TGTGCCAGCAGTTTAGGGGGGCTTGGCACAGATACGCAGTATTTT. This translates into CASSLGGLGTDTQYF.

The V call is TRBV7-9, the J call TRBJ2-5, with TRBD1 matching over 7 bases. The J segment lost 6 bases and the V segment lost 0 bases, leaving 7 bases of the junction unmatched. This CDR3 is built from 15 residues. Germline lookup yields CDR1 SEHNR and CDR2 FQNEAQ (reference sequence). CDR3 loop: CASSLADRAWKTQYF. CDR3 nucleotides: TGTGCCAGCAGCTTAGCCGACAGGGCCTGGAAGACCCAGTACTTC.

The chain employs TRBV9 and TRBJ2-5, with 8 bases matching TRBD2. V was pared by 4 bases and J by 5 bases, with 13 bases of the junction left unmatched. CDR3 size: 16 residues. Germline V gives CDR1 SGDLS, CDR2 YYNGEE. As DNA, the CDR3 is TGTGCCAGCAGCCCCGGGCGATCGGGAGGGAGGGAGACCCAGTACTTC. This sequence encodes CASSPGRSGGRETQYF.

The rearrangement uses TRBV12-1 and TRBJ2-6; the D call in the table, TRBD1, was not verified against the DNA. TRBV12-1 is annotated as a pseudogene. The CDR3 has 16 amino acids. In DNA form, the CDR3 reads TGTGCCAGCAGCCCCGTGTTCAGATCTGGGGCCAACGTCCTGACTTTC. Its translation is CASSPVFRSGANVLTF.

The chain uses TRBV6-5 and TRBJ2-3; 9 bases agree with TRBD2. The CDR3 sequence is 14 residues long. CDR1 is MNHEY, CDR2 SVGAGI, per germline. V lost 5 bases and J lost 2; bases outside the gene matches: 2. The CDR3 DNA reads TGTGCCAGCAGTCCGGGACTAGCCACAGATACGCAGTATTTT. Residues: CASSPGLATDTQYF.

The chain carries TRBV6-1 and TRBJ1-6, with TRBD1 as a possible D gene (6 bases). From germline, CDR1 is MNHNS and CDR2 SASEGT. The CDR3 contains 15 residues. V was clipped by 1 base and J by 5 bases, with 9 bases between them. The CDR3 spells CASSEVTGHNSPLHF. In DNA, the CDR3 is TGTGCCAGCAGTGAAGTGACAGGTCATAATTCACCCCTCCACTTT.

This chain links TRBV27 with TRBJ2-2, with D perhaps TRBD1 (6 bases). Germline V gene data show CDR1 as MNHEY and CDR2 as SMNVEV (reference sequence). This CDR3 has 16 amino acids. Trimming took 3 bases from V and 4 from J, leaving 15 bases between them. The CDR3 DNA follows: TGTGCCAGCAGTTTCTCCTACAGGGTCGGCACCGGGGAGCTGTTTTTT. Protein sequence: CASSFSYRVGTGELFF.

The CDR3 DNA is TGTGCCAGCAGCCCCGGAACACTGGTTTATGAAAAACTGTTTTTT. Its translation: CASSPGTLVYEKLFF. The chain uses TRBV5-8 and TRBJ1-4; D remains unclear. The CDR3 consists of 15 residues. Trimming took 4 bases from V and 6 from J, leaving 16 bases between them. Germline CDR1 SGHTS, CDR2 YDEGEE.

This chain connects TRBV28 to TRBJ1-4; D gene ambiguous. Germline CDR1 MDHEN, CDR2 SYDVKM. Deletions cut 6 bases from V and 3 bases from J, with 14 bases between. This CDR3 has 15 residues. The CDR3 DNA is TGTGCCAGCAGCGGGCCCGCAAAACCTAATGAAAAACTGTTTTTT. Residues: CASSGPAKPNEKLFF.

The gene calls are TRBV30 and TRBJ2-2, with TRBD1 as a possible D gene (6 bases). This CDR3 comprises 16 residues. The germline CDR1 and CDR2 sequences are GTSNPN and SVGIG (reference sequence). Deletions cut 1 base from V and 1 base from J, with 13 bases between. The CDR3 is CAWSAHGQLNTGELFF. The CDR3 region has the DNA TGTGCCTGGAGTGCCCACGGACAGCTGAACACCGGGGAGCTGTTTTTT.

The chain is built from TRBV6-1 and TRBJ2-1, with unresolved D. Looked up from germline, CDR1 is MNHNS and CDR2 is SASEGT. The CDR3 contains 10 residues. V was cut by 3 bases and J by 8 bases, with 2 bases left in between. The CDR3 coding sequence is TGTGCCAGCAGTGAGCATGAGCAGTTCTTC. This encodes CASSEHEQFF.

The chain combines TRBV6-6 with TRBJ2-3, with D perhaps matching TRBD2 (6 bases). CDR1 and CDR2 from the germline V gene are MNHNY and SVGAGI (reference sequence). V gave up 2 bases and J gave up 3 bases, with 12 bases separating them. This CDR3 has 15 residues. The CDR3 spells CASSYGEVGTDTQYF. The CDR3 nucleotides are TGTGCCAGCAGTTACGGGGAGGTTGGTACAGATACGCAGTATTTT.

This clone was counted a few times. Other DNA variants within this sample encode the same CDR3. This chain links TRBV6-1 with TRBJ2-7; the match to TRBD2 covers 9 bases. This CDR3 has 15 amino acids. Germline trimming cut 0 bases from V and 0 bases from J; bases unmatched to any gene: 0. Germline lookup yields CDR1 MNHNS and CDR2 SASEGT. As DNA, the CDR3 is TGTGCCAGCAGTGAAGCACTAGCGGGCTCCTACGAGCAGTACTTC. It codes for CASSEALAGSYEQYF.

CDR3 DNA sequence: TGTGCCAGCAGCCAAGACAGGGGAGGCTCCAGTGGCTACACCTTC. Protein sequence: CASSQDRGGSSGYTF. V gene TRBV4-2 combines with J gene TRBJ1-2; a weak D match, TRBD1 (6 bases). The CDR3 consists of 15 residues. The V gene lost 0 bases and the J gene lost 7 bases, with 15 bases spanning the gap. Germline-derived CDR1 and CDR2 are LGHNA and YNFKEQ.

The rearrangement links TRBV6-1 to TRBJ1-2, with TRBD1 matching 7 bases. Germline V gene sequence: CDR1 MNHNS, CDR2 SASEGT. CDR3 size: 15 residues. The V segment lost 3 bases and the J segment 0 bases; nucleotides outside the gene matches: 4. For the CDR3, the DNA is TGTGCCAGCAGTGAGGGGACAGCGTCTAACTATGGCTACACCTTC. Its translation: CASSEGTASNYGYTF.

This chain connects TRBV18 to TRBJ1-2; no firm D call. V shed 6 bases and J shed 0 bases, with 11 bases lying between them. The length of the CDR3 is 14 residues. Germline CDR1 is KGHSH and CDR2 is LQKENI. The CDR3 reads CASSAPGTNYGYTF. CDR3 DNA sequence: TGTGCCAGCTCCGCGCCGGGGACTAACTATGGCTACACCTTC.

The chain has TRBV6-5 and TRBJ2-7, with 9 bases identical to TRBD1. Trimming cost V 3 bases and J 0 bases; bases outside gene matches: 6. Germline V lookup: CDR1 MNHEY, CDR2 SVGAGI. The CDR3 has 16 residues. This CDR3 reads CASSYRDRASSYEQYF. As DNA, the CDR3 is TGTGCCAGCAGTTATCGGGACAGGGCATCCTCCTACGAGCAGTACTTC.

The chain is built from TRBV5-8 and TRBJ2-2; D assignment may be TRBD1 or TRBD2 (5 bases each). The CDR3 runs 13 residues. V lost 0 bases and J 9 bases, leaving 9 bases between the germline ends. Looked up from germline, CDR1 is SGHTS and CDR2 is YDEGEE. CDR3 residues: CASSLGGARELFF. Written as DNA, the CDR3 is TGTGCCAGCAGCTTGGGAGGGGCGCGGGAGCTGTTTTTT.

The rearrangement links TRBV6-1 to TRBJ2-1; TRBD2 matches 8 bases. The CDR3 has 14 residues. The junction had 2 bases not matched to a gene; V was cut back by 4 bases and J by 3 bases. Germline CDR1 and CDR2: MNHNS and SASEGT. The CDR3 region is CASSGGGFYNEQFF. The CDR3 bases are TGTGCCAGCAGTGGCGGGGGGTTCTACAATGAGCAGTTCTTC.

The chain uses TRBV10-3 and TRBJ1-2; 9 positions agree with TRBD1. Germline-derived CDR1 and CDR2 are ENHRY and SYGVKD. The CDR3 consists of 13 residues. Losses at the gene ends were 7 bases for V and 8 bases for J; bases not matched to a gene: 8. The CDR3 DNA follows: TGTGCCATCACCGGACAGGGGTATTTGGGCTACACCTTC. The encoded protein is CAITGQGYLGYTF.

The chain employs TRBV5-4 and TRBJ2-1, with D possibly being TRBD1 or TRBD2 (6 bases each). Germline lookup yields CDR1 SGHNT and CDR2 YYREEE (reference sequence). V lost 5 bases and J 2 bases, leaving 11 bases between the germline ends. The CDR3 loop spans 14 amino acids. The CDR3 DNA is TGTGCCAGCAGTTTCCGGGGGCCCTACAATGAGCAGTTCTTC. It specifies CASSFRGPYNEQFF.

J is TRBJ1-2 and V is TRBV27, with 7 bases identical to TRBD1. V lost 7 bases to trimming and J lost 6 bases; unmatched junction nucleotides: 8. This CDR3 is built from 13 residues. Germline lookup yields CDR1 MNHEY and CDR2 SMNVEV (reference sequence). The CDR3 reads CASKIQGQDGYTF. In DNA form, the CDR3 reads TGTGCCAGCAAAATACAGGGGCAGGATGGCTACACCTTC.

The rearrangement links TRBV18 to TRBJ1-4; TRBD1 is a possible D gene (5 bases). The V gene lost 6 bases and the J gene lost 7 bases, with 21 bases spanning the gap. Per the germline V gene, CDR1 is KGHSH and CDR2 is LQKENI. The CDR3 sequence is 16 residues long. CDR3 sequence reads: CASSFGTADNSEKLFF. The CDR3 region has the DNA TGTGCCAGCTCCTTCGGGACGGCAGATAATAGTGAAAAACTGTTTTTT.

The V call is TRBV28, the J call TRBJ2-3; 11 bases are shared with TRBD1. The trim removed 5 bases at V and 0 bases at J, leaving 7 bases unmatched. The CDR3 has 17 residues. Germline V gene sequence: CDR1 MDHEN, CDR2 SYDVKM. CDR3 DNA sequence: TGTGCCAGCAGTCCAGGGACAGGGGGGGATAGCACAGATACGCAGTATTTT. As protein: CASSPGTGGDSTDTQYF.

This chain connects TRBV6-1 to TRBJ2-3, with D perhaps matching TRBD1 (5 bases). CDR1 is MNHNS and CDR2 is SASEGT in the germline V gene. V lost 5 bases to trimming and J lost 2 bases, with 14 bases between them. CDR3 length: 15 amino acids. CDR3 DNA: TGTGCCAGCAGTTCCTTGGTGGGGCCCACAGATACGCAGTATTTT. This translates into CASSSLVGPTDTQYF.